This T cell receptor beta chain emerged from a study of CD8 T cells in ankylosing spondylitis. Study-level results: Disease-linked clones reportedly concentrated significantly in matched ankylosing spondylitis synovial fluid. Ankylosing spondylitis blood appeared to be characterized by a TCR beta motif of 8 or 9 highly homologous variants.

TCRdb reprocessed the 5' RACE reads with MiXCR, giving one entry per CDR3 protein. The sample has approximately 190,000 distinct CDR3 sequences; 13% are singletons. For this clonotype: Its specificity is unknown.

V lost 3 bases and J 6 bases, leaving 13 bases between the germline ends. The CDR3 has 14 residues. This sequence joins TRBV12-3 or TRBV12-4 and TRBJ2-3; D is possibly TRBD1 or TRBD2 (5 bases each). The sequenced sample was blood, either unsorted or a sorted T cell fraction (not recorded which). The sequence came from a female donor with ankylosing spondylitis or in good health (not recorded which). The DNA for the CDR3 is TGTGCCAGCAGTTTGGGGGAAGGCTTTGATACGCAGTATTTT. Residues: CASSLGEGFDTQYF.